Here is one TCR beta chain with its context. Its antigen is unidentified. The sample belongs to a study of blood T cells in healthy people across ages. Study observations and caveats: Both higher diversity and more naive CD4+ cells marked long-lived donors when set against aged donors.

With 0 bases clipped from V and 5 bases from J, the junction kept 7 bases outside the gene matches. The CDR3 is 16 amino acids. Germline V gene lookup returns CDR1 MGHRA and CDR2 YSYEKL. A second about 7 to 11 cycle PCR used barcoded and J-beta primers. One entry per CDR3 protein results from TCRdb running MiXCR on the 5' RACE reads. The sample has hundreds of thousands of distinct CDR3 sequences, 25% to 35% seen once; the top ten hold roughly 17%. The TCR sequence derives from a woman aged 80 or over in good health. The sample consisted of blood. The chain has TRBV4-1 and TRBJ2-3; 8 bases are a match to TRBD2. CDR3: CASSQDPAGEGDTQYF. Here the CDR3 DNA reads TGCGCCAGCAGCCAAGATCCAGCGGGGGAAGGAGATACGCAGTATTTT.